The T cell receptor (beta chain) under discussion was sequenced for a study of T cell changes during pregnancy in multiple sclerosis (dated by TCRdb to the late 2010s). Background for the entire study: The study examined how the T cell repertoire changed over the course of pregnancy in women with multiple sclerosis.

V was cut back by 1 base and J by 1 base, leaving a gap of 13 bases between them. Including the terminal cysteine and phenylalanine, the CDR3 comprises 16 residues. Only the CDR3 portion is preserved as DNA: 48 bases, with reading frame beginning at the first base. For CDR1 and CDR2, the germline V gene lists SGHNT and YENEEA. The library was produced with the immunoSEQ multiplex PCR assay. TCRdb obtained this table from immuneACCESS and retained in-frame rearrangements with V and J assigned. These tables miss some clones; where compared with another copy, unresolved V genes account for less than half of the shortfall, and the remainder is unexplained. For this sample the table gives 65,000 to 70,000 clones, of which 80% to 95% were detected only once. The top ten constitute approximately 2.5% of the sample. Regarding this clone: The antigen it binds to is not known. Base-call qualities are not available, and no considerably larger clone is one nucleotide away.

Sequences were derived from peripheral blood, sampled in the first trimester of pregnancy. The receptor was isolated from a female donor with multiple sclerosis, enrolled in a pregnancy study. The chain uses TRBV11-3 and TRBJ2-5, with TRBD2 perhaps the D gene, on 5 matching bases. The CDR3 here reads CASSLGVEGTQETQYF. The sequenced DNA is TGTGCCAGCAGCTTAGGGGTAGAGGGAACCCAAGAGACCCAGTACTTC.